Following are 32 T cell receptor beta chains from one sample sequenced in a study of low-dose radiotherapy and immunotherapy resistance in tumors. As to time point: before trial treatment. Covering alpha and beta chains, TRAV- and TRBV-specific primers were used for the first-strand cDNA. TCR amplification ran roughly 21 PCR cycles using constant-region and V-primer adapter primers. TCRdb re-called the reads with MiXCR, one entry per CDR3 protein. The data hold tens of thousands of distinct CDR3 sequences, with around a third observed a single time. The sequencing here drew on PBMCs, taken before treatment. The receptors were gathered from a female donor with ovarian cancer.

This clonotype has ten or more counts. In DNA, the CDR3 is TGCGCCAGCAGCTTGGCCGGCCGCTCCTACGAGCAGTACTTC. Translation gives CASSLAGRSYEQYF. This rearrangement joins TRBV5-1 to TRBJ2-7; D gene uncertain. Deletions cut 0 bases from V and 0 bases from J, with 7 bases between. Germline lookup yields CDR1 SGHRS and CDR2 YFSETQ. The CDR3 spans 14 residues. Full variable domain (missing parts from reference TRBV5-1 and TRBJ2-7): KAGVTQTPRYLIKTRGQQVTLSCSPISGHRSVSWYQQTPGQGLQFLFEYFSETQRNKGNFPGRFSGRQFSNSRSEMNVSTLELGDSALYLCASSLAGRSYEQYFGPGTRLTVT.

This clonotype was counted only a few times. This chain uses TRBV9 with TRBJ2-5; D possibly matches TRBD1 or TRBD2 (5 bases each). V lost 4 bases, J lost 10 bases, and 17 bases lay in between. Germline values: CDR1 SGDLS, CDR2 YYNGEE. This CDR3 comprises 13 residues. In nucleotides, the CDR3 is TGTGCCAGCAGCCATGGGGACGGGACGGACCAGTACTTC. This gives the protein CASSHGDGTDQYF.

This clonotype was detected many times. The rearrangement uses TRBV7-3 and TRBJ2-5; D is unclear. CDR1 SGHTA and CDR2 FQGTGA come from the germline V gene. The CDR3 has 14 residues. V lost 5 bases to trimming and J lost 5 bases, with 15 bases between them. This chain's CDR3 is CASSPSLGGETQYF. The CDR3 nucleotides are TGTGCCAGCAGCCCCTCCCTGGGCGGCGAGACCCAGTACTTC.

About this clonotype itself: This sequence is one base from a far larger clone and is likely a read error. The chain has TRBV4-3 and TRBJ2-7; possibly TRBD2 for D (5 bases). The CDR3 contains 13 residues. The germline V gene encodes CDR1 LGHNA and CDR2 YSLEER. CDR3 sequence: CPSRYLEGHEQYF. DNA of the CDR3: TGCCCCAGCAGGTACCTAGAGGGCCACGAGCAGTACTTC.

The sample holds many counts of this clonotype. This chain connects TRBV10-3 to TRBJ2-1; the D gene is possibly TRBD2 (6 bases). Trimming left V 5 bases short and J 6 bases short, with 23 bases between. This CDR3 contains 17 residues. From germline, CDR1 is ENHRY and CDR2 SYGVKD. CDR3 sequence: CAISPQGRQSFLNEQFF. The CDR3 nucleotides read TGTGCCATCAGTCCCCAAGGGAGGCAGTCATTTCTCAATGAGCAGTTCTTC.

This clonotype was seen ten or more times. The chain links TRBV20-1 to TRBJ1-1; D unresolved. The CDR3 is made up of 12 amino acids. Trimming cost V 3 bases and J 1 base, with 6 bases left between them. Per germline, CDR1 DFQATT and CDR2 SNEGSKA (reference sequence). CDR3 sequence: CSASSSNTEAFF. The CDR3 DNA reads as TGCAGTGCTAGTTCTTCGAACACTGAAGCTTTCTTT.

The chain uses TRBV28 and TRBJ2-7; possibly TRBD1 or TRBD2 for D (6 bases each). Germline loops: CDR1 MDHEN, CDR2 SYDVKM. Trimming pared 6 bases from V and 0 bases from J, leaving 27 bases between. This CDR3 is built from 19 residues. CDR3 nucleotides: TGTGCCAGCAGCCCCCCCCCGGGGAAGGGGGGTCGGGGCTCCTACGAGCAGTACTTC. Protein product: CASSPPPGKGGRGSYEQYF.

This clonotype was counted at least ten times. The chain carries TRBV12-3 or TRBV12-4 and TRBJ1-4; tentatively, D is TRBD1 (5 bases). V was trimmed by 5 bases and J by 1 base, leaving 11 bases between them. The CDR3 runs to 15 residues. Here the CDR3 reads CASSGTAITNEKLFF. CDR3 DNA sequence: TGTGCCAGCAGTGGGACCGCTATAACTAATGAAAAACTGTTTTTT.

The chain has TRBV7-9 and TRBJ2-5, with TRBD1 identical over 8 bases. The CDR3 consists of 14 residues. J was trimmed by 5 bases and V by 3 bases; bases with no gene match: 5. Germline V gives CDR1 SEHNR, CDR2 FQNEAQ (reference sequence). The CDR3 sequence: CASSFRGRIETQYF. Here the CDR3 DNA reads TGTGCCAGCAGCTTCAGGGGGCGCATTGAGACCCAGTACTTC.

This clonotype has only a few counts. The rearrangement links TRBV6-1 to TRBJ2-3, with D maybe TRBD2 (5 bases). Germline CDR1 reads MNHNS; CDR2 reads SASEGT. The CDR3 totals 12 residues. The V gene lost 11 bases and the J gene lost 0 bases, with 9 bases spanning the gap. CDR3 sequence: CAAGGSTDTQYF. The DNA for the CDR3 is TGTGCCGCCGGAGGTAGCACAGATACGCAGTATTTT.

The table lists this clonotype with many counts. The chain has TRBV20-1 and TRBJ2-1, with TRBD2 identical over 10 bases. V lost 5 bases and J lost 3; bases outside the gene matches: 13. The CDR3 has 17 amino acids. Germline-derived CDR1 and CDR2 are DFQATT and SNEGSKA (reference sequence). The CDR3: CSAWKGPTSGIYNEQFF. CDR3 sequence (DNA): TGCAGTGCTTGGAAGGGACCTACTAGCGGGATCTACAATGAGCAGTTCTTC.

This clonotype was counted many times. The CDR3: CASSFLRQVGQPQHF. The CDR3 DNA follows: TGTGCCAGCAGTTTTCTTCGACAGGTGGGTCAGCCCCAGCATTTT. The V call is TRBV28, the J call TRBJ1-5; possibly TRBD1 for D (6 bases). CDR1 is MDHEN, CDR2 SYDVKM, per germline. The CDR3 runs 15 residues. V was trimmed by 3 bases and J by 6 bases, leaving 15 bases between them. Supplemented by reference TRBV28 and TRBJ1-5, the full variable domain reads DVKVTQSSRYLVKRTGEKVFLECVQDMDHENMFWYRQDPGLGLRLIYFSYDVKMKEKGDIPEGYSVSREKKERFSLILESASTNQTSMYLCASSFLRQVGQPQHFGDGTRLSIL.

Comments on this clonotype: Since a much larger clone is just one base distant, this may be a read error. The V call is TRBV7-9, the J call TRBJ2-7; 8 bases agree with TRBD2. The CDR3 is 16 residues long. After removal of 1 base from V and 5 bases from J, the junction contained 10 bases not matched to a gene. Germline CDR1 SEHNR, CDR2 FQNEAQ (reference sequence). CDR3 sequence (DNA): TGTGCCAGCAGCTTAGGTGTACCGGGACTAGAGGACGAGCAGTACTTC. It yields the protein CASSLGVPGLEDEQYF.

This clonotype was counted at least ten times. The chain combines TRBV5-8 with TRBJ2-1; TRBD2 matches at 8 bases. The CDR3 contains 17 residues. J was trimmed by 7 bases and V by 4 bases; bases with no gene match: 16. Germline CDR1 is SGHTS and CDR2 is YDEGEE. CDR3 DNA sequence: TGTGCCAGCAGCCTACTAGTTTCCCGAACTAGCGGAAATGAGCAGTTCTTC. As protein: CASSLLVSRTSGNEQFF.

With regard to this clonotype: A far larger clone is only one base removed, so a read error is likely. V is TRBV7-8 and J is TRBJ2-7; no reliable D call. The germline CDR1 and CDR2 sequences are SGHVS and FQNEAQ. The CDR3 has 15 amino acids. Trimming took 1 base from V and 7 from J, leaving 17 bases between them. The CDR3 sequence: CASSLVRGANNEQYF. The CDR3 bases are TGTGCCAGCAGCTTAGTTCGCGGCGCAAACAATGAGCAGTACTTC. The full variable domain, in which reference TRBV7-8 and TRBJ2-7 provide the parts outside the CDR3, is GAGVSQSPRYKVAKRGQDVALRCDPISGHVSLFWYQQALGQGPEFLTYFQNEAQLDKSGLPSDRFFAERPEGSVSTLKIQRTQQEDSAVYLCASSLVRGANNEQYFGPGTRLTVT.

This clonotype was picked up many times. CDR3 sequence: CAISGTPGHLSGANVLTF. CDR3 in DNA: TGTGCCATCAGTGGTACACCGGGACACCTCTCTGGGGCCAACGTCCTGACTTTC. V is TRBV10-3 and J is TRBJ2-6, with a weak D call TRBD1 (6 bases). Trimming took off 4 bases at V and 0 bases at J, with 16 bases between the two ends. This CDR3 has 18 amino acids. Germline CDR1 reads ENHRY; CDR2 reads SYGVKD.

Points on this clonotype: This is likely an artifact of a read error, given a far larger clone one base away. The chain couples TRBV5-5 to TRBJ2-7; no firm D call. The CDR3 is made up of 16 amino acids. The germline V and J ends were trimmed by 2 bases and 5 bases, with 20 bases remaining between them. Germline-derived CDR1 and CDR2 are SGHKS and YYEKEE (reference sequence). In DNA, the CDR3 is TGTGCCAGCAGCTTCGGACCGGGCCGCAATGGCAACGAGCAGTACTTC. Amino acids: CASSFGPGRNGNEQYF.

V is TRBV15 and J is TRBJ1-6, with D tentatively TRBD1 (5 bases). With 2 bases removed from V and 10 bases from J, the gap between germline ends came to 12 bases. The CDR3 loop spans 14 amino acids. Germline values: CDR1 LNHNV, CDR2 YYDKDF (reference sequence). CDR3 in DNA: TGTGCCACCAGCAGATCCAGGGAAGGATCACCCCTCCACTTT. Translation: CATSRSREGSPLHF.

This clonotype was seen ten or more times. The V call is TRBV20-1, the J call TRBJ2-3, with unresolved D. Trimming took 3 bases from V and 6 from J, leaving 10 bases between them. The CDR3 has 12 residues. From germline, CDR1 is DFQATT and CDR2 SNEGSKA (reference sequence). The CDR3 nucleotides are TGCAGTGCTAGCCCCGAGTGGGATACGCAGTATTTT. Translating gives CSASPEWDTQYF.

The V gene is TRBV25-1, the J gene TRBJ2-7; D is uncertain. V lost 4 bases and J lost 3, with 7 bases in between. Germline CDR1 MGHDK, CDR2 SYGVNS. This CDR3 has 12 amino acids. CDR3 nucleotide sequence: TGTGCCAGCAGTGCGGCAGGCTACGAGCAGTACTTC. Amino acids: CASSAAGYEQYF.

Concerning this clonotype itself: The DNA is left out, because the CDR3 cannot be placed on it with certainty; the CDR3 is given as TCRdb lists it. This chain links TRBV11-2 with TRBJ2-2; the D call TRBD1 from the table was never checked on the DNA. Germline CDR1 reads SGHAT; CDR2 reads FQNNGV. From its first to its last residue, the CDR3 has 20 amino acids. The CDR3 here is CASSLRDRVPTGELFFFFFF.

As concerns this clonotype: Only one base separates this from a far larger clonotype, so it likely reflects a read error. A read error is likely, as this CDR3 ends without the conserved phenylalanine or tryptophan. This sequence joins TRBV6-8 and TRBJ2-7; D unresolved. In germline, CDR1 is MNHGY, CDR2 SAAAGT. The CDR3 runs to 13 residues. The V end was cut by 5 bases, the J end by 5 bases, with 13 bases between. CDR3 DNA sequence: TGTGCCAGCAGTGGGCAGGTTTTTAACGAGCAGTACTTG. Translation gives CASSGQVFNEQYL.

This clonotype has a single count. The chain links TRBV6-1 to TRBJ2-7; the match to TRBD1 covers 10 bases. V lost 6 bases to trimming and J lost 5 bases; unmatched junction nucleotides: 4. CDR3 size: 13 residues. The germline V gene has CDR1 MNHNS and CDR2 SASEGT. The CDR3 spells CASRRTGGHEQYF. Written as DNA, the CDR3 is TGTGCCAGCAGACGGACAGGGGGGCACGAGCAGTACTTC.

By frequency in the sample, this clonotype is medium-sized (0.01 to 0.1%). The chain combines TRBV6-2 or TRBV6-3 with TRBJ2-3, with D unresolved. Trimming removed 10 bases at V and 2 bases at J, with 16 bases between. The CDR3 is 14 amino acids. Germline loops: CDR1 MNHEY, CDR2 SVGEGT. CDR3 sequence (DNA): TGTGCCACCGCGTCCTGGGTGGCCACAGATACGCAGTATTTT. Its translation is CATASWVATDTQYF.

This clonotype was seen at least ten times. The chain recombines TRBV6-2 or TRBV6-3 with TRBJ1-1; D remains unclear. V gave up 6 bases and J gave up 4 bases, with 12 bases separating them. The CDR3 contains 13 residues. Germline V gives CDR1 MNHEY, CDR2 SVGEGT. The CDR3 DNA reads TGTGCCAGCAGCCCCGGTCGGGGCACTGAAGCTTTCTTT. This sequence encodes CASSPGRGTEAFF.

Ten or more counts support this clonotype. J is TRBJ2-7 and V is TRBV15; 8 bases are a match to TRBD1. This CDR3 has 17 residues. Germline V gives CDR1 LNHNV, CDR2 YYDKDF (reference sequence). Germline trimming cut 0 bases from V and 5 bases from J; bases unmatched to any gene: 12. CDR3 bases: TGTGCCACCAGCAGAGACCGAGCGTGGGACAGGCCCCACGAGCAGTACTTC. This sequence encodes CATSRDRAWDRPHEQYF.

The table lists this clonotype with many counts. V is TRBV6-2 or TRBV6-3 and J is TRBJ2-1; 14 bases are a match to TRBD2. J lost 15 bases, V lost 6 bases, and 7 bases had no gene match. This CDR3 comprises 13 residues. The germline gives CDR1 MNHEY, CDR2 SVGEGT. CDR3 DNA: TGTGCCAGCAGCAAGGGACTAGCGGGAGAAGGGTTCTTC. Its protein product is CASSKGLAGEGFF.

There are many counts of this clonotype. The rearrangement joins TRBV23-1 to TRBJ2-5, with D perhaps assigned TRBD1 or TRBD2 (5 bases each). TRBV23-1 is noted as an ORF with a role that remains uncertain. Trimming removed 0 bases from V and 10 bases from J, with 15 bases in between. The CDR3 has 14 amino acids. The CDR3 reads CASSQSGVPWDQYF. CDR3 DNA sequence: TGCGCCAGCAGTCAATCGGGGGTCCCGTGGGACCAGTACTTC.

The chain recombines TRBV7-2 with TRBJ2-3, with TRBD2 matching over 10 bases. Germline V CDR1 and CDR2: SGHTA, FQGNSA. The CDR3 loop spans 17 amino acids. J was trimmed by 3 bases and V by 5 bases; bases with no gene match: 11. CDR3 sequence: CASSGLAEKGRTDTQYF. The CDR3 DNA reads TGTGCCAGCAGCGGACTAGCGGAGAAGGGGCGAACAGATACGCAGTATTTT.

This clonotype has ten or more counts. The chain links TRBV5-1 to TRBJ2-5; D gene ambiguous. The V gene lost 0 bases and the J gene lost 0 bases, with 6 bases spanning the gap. CDR1 is SGHRS and CDR2 is YFSETQ in the germline V gene. The CDR3 extends over 14 amino acids. CDR3 sequence (DNA): TGCGCCAGCAGCTTGGGAGCGAACCAAGAGACCCAGTACTTC. It is translated as CASSLGANQETQYF.

This clonotype was counted ten times or more. V and J are TRBV19 and TRBJ1-1; D gene unclear. This CDR3 is 16 amino acids long. CDR1 and CDR2 (germline): LNHDA, SQIVND (reference sequence). V lost 7 bases to trimming and J lost 0 bases, with 18 bases between them. The CDR3 DNA follows: TGTGCCAGTAAGGGTGGAGGGTATACCATGAACACTGAAGCTTTCTTT. Its protein is CASKGGGYTMNTEAFF. Full variable domain (rest looked up from reference TRBV19 and TRBJ1-1): DGGITQSPKYLFRKEGQNVTLSCEQNLNHDAMYWYRQDPGQGLRLIYYSQIVNDFQKGDIAEGYSVSREKKESFPLTVTSAQKNPTAFYLCASKGGGYTMNTEAFFGQGTRLTVV.

This clonotype was seen a handful of times. V is TRBV18 and J is TRBJ1-1; D remains ambiguous. With 3 bases removed from V and 5 bases from J, the gap between germline ends came to 10 bases. This CDR3 region has 13 residues. Germline CDR1 is KGHSH and CDR2 is LQKENI. The CDR3 DNA reads as TGTGCCAGCTCACCGAAGACGGATACTGAAGCTTTCTTT. Protein: CASSPKTDTEAFF.